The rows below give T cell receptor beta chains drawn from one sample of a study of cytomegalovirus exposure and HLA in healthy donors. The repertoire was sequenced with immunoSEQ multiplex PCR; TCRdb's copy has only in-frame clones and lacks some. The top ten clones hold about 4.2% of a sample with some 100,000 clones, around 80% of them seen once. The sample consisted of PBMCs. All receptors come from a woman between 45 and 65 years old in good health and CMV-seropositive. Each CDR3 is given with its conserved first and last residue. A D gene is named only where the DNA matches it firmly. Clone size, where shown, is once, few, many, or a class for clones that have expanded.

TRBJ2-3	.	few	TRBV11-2	CASCPLQQGRKYF	TGTGCCAGCTGCCCGCTTCAGCAGGGAAGAAAGTATTTT
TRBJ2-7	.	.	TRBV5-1	CASSIDRKQYF	TGCGCCAGCAGCATCGACAGAAAGCAGTACTTC
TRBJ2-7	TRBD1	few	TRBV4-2	CASSRGQGDYEQYF	TGTGCCAGCAGCCGAGGACAGGGAGACTACGAGCAGTACTTC
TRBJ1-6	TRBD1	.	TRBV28	CASSFRGQGGSPLHF	TGTGCCAGCAGTTTTAGGGGACAGGGTGGCTCACCCCTCCACTTT
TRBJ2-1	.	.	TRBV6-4	CASSDSGGRSEQFF	TGTGCCAGCAGTGACTCAGGCGGGCGGAGCGAGCAGTTCTTC
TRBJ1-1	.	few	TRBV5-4	CASSLPGSRGNTEAFF	TGTGCCAGCAGCTTGCCAGGGTCAAGAGGAAACACTGAAGCTTTCTTT
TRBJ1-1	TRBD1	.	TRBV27	CASSLVGDRGNTEAFF	TGTGCCAGCAGTTTGGTCGGGGACAGGGGAAACACTGAAGCTTTCTTT
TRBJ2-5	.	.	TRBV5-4	CASSLGQPASGTQYF	TGTGCCAGCAGCTTGGGACAGCCGGCTTCCGGGACCCAGTACTTC
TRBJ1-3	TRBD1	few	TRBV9	CASSVSRAGGSGNTIYF	TGTGCCAGCAGCGTATCGAGGGCAGGGGGGTCTGGAAACACCATATATTTT
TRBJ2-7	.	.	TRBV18	CASSPSYYEQYF	TGTGCCAGCTCACCGAGTTACTACGAGCAGTACTTC
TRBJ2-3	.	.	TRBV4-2	CASSLQIAAPGLNTDTQYF	TGTGCCAGCAGCCTCCAAATCGCGGCTCCGGGACTTAACACAGATACGCAGTATTTT
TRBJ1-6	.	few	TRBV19	CASSIRSARGFGQGSYNSPLHF	TGTGCCAGTAGTATTAGGTCAGCGAGAGGATTCGGGCAGGGCTCCTATAATTCACCCCTCCACTTT
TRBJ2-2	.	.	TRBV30	CAWSVGGAGELFF	TGTGCCTGGAGTGTGGGGGGTGCCGGGGAGCTGTTTTTT
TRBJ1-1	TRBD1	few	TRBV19	CASTGGNTEAFF	TGTGCCAGTACAGGGGGAAACACTGAAGCTTTCTTT
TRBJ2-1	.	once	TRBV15	CATSRGQAGIQSSYNEQFF	TGTGCCACCAGCAGGGGGCAGGCAGGAATACAGAGCTCCTACAATGAGCAGTTCTTC
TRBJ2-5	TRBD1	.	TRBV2	CASRGDSQRGTQYF	TGTGCCAGCAGGGGGGACAGCCAAAGGGGGACCCAGTACTTC
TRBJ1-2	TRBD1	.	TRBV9	CASSGPTGSGNGYTF	TGTGCCAGCAGCGGACCGACAGGGTCGGGCAATGGCTACACCTTC
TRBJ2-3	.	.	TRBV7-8	CASSLEGLADTQYF	TGTGCCAGCAGCTTAGAGGGACTTGCAGATACGCAGTATTTT
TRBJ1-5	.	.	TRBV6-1	CASKTHQPQHF	TGTGCCAGCAAAACTCATCAGCCCCAGCATTTT
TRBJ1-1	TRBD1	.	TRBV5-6	CASSWAGQGTEAFF	TGTGCCAGCAGCTGGGCGGGACAGGGCACTGAAGCTTTCTTT
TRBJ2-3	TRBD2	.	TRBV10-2	CASRLAGGPTDTQYF	TGCGCCAGCAGACTAGCGGGAGGACCCACAGATACGCAGTATTTT
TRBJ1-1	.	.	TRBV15	CATSRDRGGDTEAFF	TGTGCCACCAGCAGAGATCGGGGAGGGGACACTGAAGCTTTCTTT
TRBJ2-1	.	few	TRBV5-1	CASSLGGGLSYNEQFF	TGCGCCAGCAGCTTGGGCGGGGGCCTCTCCTACAATGAGCAGTTCTTC
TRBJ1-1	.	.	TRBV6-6	CASSPPIGTEAFF	TGTGCCAGCAGCCCCCCGATCGGGACTGAAGCTTTCTTT
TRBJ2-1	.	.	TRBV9	CASSVATVYSYNEQFF	TGTGCCAGCAGCGTAGCTACAGTCTACTCCTACAATGAGCAGTTCTTC